This T cell receptor beta chain came from a study of CD8 T cells in ankylosing spondylitis. Germline V gives CDR1 MGHRA, CDR2 YSYEKL. V was clipped by 2 bases and J by 6 bases; unmatched bases: 9. The CDR3 runs to 16 residues. Study-wide results and limits: Disease-associated clones were reportedly significantly overrepresented in matched ankylosing spondylitis synovial fluid. Apparently characteristic of ankylosing spondylitis blood was a TCR beta motif (fewer than 10 highly homologous variants). Certain motif variants had earlier appeared in reactive arthritis synovial fluid and blood.

The authors made TCR beta libraries by quantitative 5'-RACE with molecular barcodes. TCRdb recomputed calls from the 5' RACE reads with MiXCR, one row per CDR3 protein. The table lists 450,000 to 550,000 distinct CDR3 sequences, under 5.5% of them singletons. This clonotype was seen repeatedly, ten times or more. Its antigen is as yet unknown. Sequencing was carried out using blood, either unsorted or a sorted T cell fraction (not recorded which). The TCR was taken from a male donor with ankylosing spondylitis. This rearrangement joins TRBV4-1 to TRBJ2-3; 9 bases match TRBD2. The DNA for the CDR3 is TGCGCCAGCAGCCAACGTTCTAGCGGGATTGGGGATACGCAGTATTTT. This gives the protein CASSQRSSGIGDTQYF.